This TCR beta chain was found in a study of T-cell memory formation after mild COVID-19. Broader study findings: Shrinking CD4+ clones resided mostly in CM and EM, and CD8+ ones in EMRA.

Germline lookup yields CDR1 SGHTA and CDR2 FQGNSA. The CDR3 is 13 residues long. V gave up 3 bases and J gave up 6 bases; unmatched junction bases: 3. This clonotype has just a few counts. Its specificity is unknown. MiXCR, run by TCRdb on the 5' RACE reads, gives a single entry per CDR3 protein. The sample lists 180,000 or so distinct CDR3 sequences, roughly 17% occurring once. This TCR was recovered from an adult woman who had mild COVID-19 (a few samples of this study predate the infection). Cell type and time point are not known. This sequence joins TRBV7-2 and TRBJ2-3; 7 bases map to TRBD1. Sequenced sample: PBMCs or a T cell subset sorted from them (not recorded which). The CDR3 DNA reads TGTGCCAGCAGCTTTCAGGGGGTGGATACGCAGTATTTT. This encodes CASSFQGVDTQYF.